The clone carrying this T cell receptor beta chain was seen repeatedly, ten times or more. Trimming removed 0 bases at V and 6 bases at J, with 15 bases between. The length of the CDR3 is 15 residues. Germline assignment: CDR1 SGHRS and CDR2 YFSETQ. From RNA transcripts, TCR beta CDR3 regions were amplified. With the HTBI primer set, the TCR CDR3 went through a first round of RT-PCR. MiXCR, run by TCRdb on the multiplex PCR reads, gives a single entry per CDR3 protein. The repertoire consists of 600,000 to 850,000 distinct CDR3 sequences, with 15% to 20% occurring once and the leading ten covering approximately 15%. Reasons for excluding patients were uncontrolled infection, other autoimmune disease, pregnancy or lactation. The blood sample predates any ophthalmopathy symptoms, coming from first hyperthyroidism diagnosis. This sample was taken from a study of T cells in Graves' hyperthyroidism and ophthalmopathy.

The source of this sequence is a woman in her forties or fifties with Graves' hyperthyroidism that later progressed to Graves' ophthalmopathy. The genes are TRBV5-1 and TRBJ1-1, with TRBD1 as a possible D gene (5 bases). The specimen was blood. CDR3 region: CASSLGDGVTAEAFF. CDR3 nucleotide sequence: TGCGCCAGCAGCTTGGGGGACGGCGTGACCGCTGAAGCTTTCTTT. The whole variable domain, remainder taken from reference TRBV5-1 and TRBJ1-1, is KAGVTQTPRYLIKTRGQQVTLSCSPISGHRSVSWYQQTPGQGLQFLFEYFSETQRNKGNFPGRFSGRQFSNSRSEMNVSTLELGDSALYLCASSLGDGVTAEAFFGQGTRLTVV.